This T cell receptor (beta chain) was profiled in a study of T cells in Graves' hyperthyroidism and ophthalmopathy (dated by TCRdb to between 2018 and 2020). Study-wide context: Peripheral blood samples were taken at initial diagnosis, before any treatment was given. TCR Vbeta CDR3 sequencing of 120 to 150 peripheral blood samples (43 ophthalmopathy, approximately 80 hyperthyroidism and 17 progressor patients) is reported in the paper. Whether ophthalmopathy could be predicted prospectively was tested in an independent validation cohort made up of some 20 hyperthyroidism patients plus 17 patients who later progressed to ophthalmopathy. In addition, the study compared T-cell repertoires in thyroid tissue and in blood from about 6 Graves' hyperthyroidism patients. Following sampling, methimazole starting at 30 mg daily was given to hyperthyroidism patients, and high-dose intravenous methylprednisolone was given to ophthalmopathy patients. To identify distinguishing TCR V-J signatures, a discovery cohort of 100 patients was used, comprising fewer than 45 with Graves' ophthalmopathy and some 57 with stable Graves' hyperthyroidism. The approximately 98 discovery patients were randomly divided into training and test sets at a 7:3 ratio.

The junction shows trimming of 3 bases on V and 8 bases on J, plus 19 bases between the germline ends. CDR1 and CDR2 are read off the germline V gene (reference sequence) as LNHNV and YYDKDF. The CDR3 contains 16 residues, cysteine and phenylalanine counted. Left in the record is the CDR3 DNA by itself, 48 bases read in frame from the first base. Here is what the overall study found, with its caveats: Blood samples also contained most of the expanded thyroid clonotypes (frequency above 0.001), which suggests that blood repertoires may reflect thyroid immune responses. In validation, the model predicted progression to ophthalmopathy a median of approximately 6.3 months before onset, with 70% to 71% sensitivity and roughly 73% specificity. A 13 V-J signature model separated ophthalmopathy from stable hyperthyroidism, with 87.88% sensitivity and 81% to 82% specificity in cross-validation and 80%/75% in testing. Sample size was not statistically predetermined, and investigators were not blinded to group allocation.

Graves' hyperthyroidism was defined as stable when no progression to ophthalmopathy occurred over 18 months of follow-up. Hyperthyroidism patients were newly diagnosed, had a disease duration of under 2 months, and were aged 18 to 65 years. The study excluded patients with uncontrolled infections, other autoimmune diseases, pregnancy or lactation. Diagnoses relied on clinical symptoms, serum thyroxine and TRAb, thyroid ultrasound and orbital computed tomography. PBMCs were separated from approximately 10 ml of fresh peripheral blood using Ficoll-Paque density gradient centrifugation. Total RNA was extracted with Trizol reagent, and quality was checked on an Agilent 2100 Bioanalyzer. Regarding this clonotype: The target of this receptor is not known. No much larger clonotype is one base removed from it; base qualities were not supplied.

TCR beta CDR3 regions were amplified from RNA transcripts. The first round of RT-PCR for the TCR CDR3 was performed with the HTBI primer set and the Qiagen OneStep RT-PCR kit. The libraries were constructed in a second round of multiplex PCR and then size-selected and purified. The libraries were sequenced on an Illumina HiSeq2000 using paired-end 100 bp reads. In the original analysis: SOAPnuke was used to process the raw data, with reads discarded if the reads contained adapters or uncalled bases, had a mean Phred below 15, or lacked an exact constant-primer or identifier match. COPE v1.2.5 was used to merge the high-quality paired reads, and each unique nucleotide sequence was defined as a clonotype. MiTCR v1.1 was used to align the clonotypes against IMGT TRBV, TRBD and TRBJ reference segments. The analysis included only V-J combinations with a frequency above 0.0001, which together covered 99% to 99.2% of the repertoires. The TCS score was defined as F50 (clonal expansion) divided by E x V (chaos), with BLOSUM62-based TCRdist calculated between CDR3 peptides within each V-J. Welch's t-statistics and random forest reduced approximately 520 V-J features to some 14, which were used in a naive Bayes classifier (R e1071). Thyroid-blood repertoire similarity was quantified with the Morisita-Horn index. TCRdb handled the public reads itself, with Q25 trimming in fastp and clone calling in MiXCR, and kept productive beta chains. For every CDR3 protein sequence, its rows merge into one entry that carries the most common genes and DNA. The authors' filters were not applied to this entry. The sample profile shows 750,000 to 900,000 distinct CDR3 sequences; 35% to 45% of them were found once. The top ten clones comprise about 9% of the sample.

The chain couples TRBV15 to TRBJ1-4; the D gene is perhaps TRBD1, from 6 matching bases. Sequencing input: blood. The receptor was derived from a man younger than 30 with Graves' hyperthyroidism. The bases are TGTGCCACCAGCAGCTTGGGAGGTGACAGGACCGAAAAACTGTTTTTT. The translation is CATSSLGGDRTEKLFF.